Described below is a single T cell receptor beta chain sequence and its context. What it binds is unknown. MiXCR, applied by TCRdb to the reads, yields one record per CDR3 protein. The sample shows about 920,000 distinct CDR3 sequences, about a third of them seen only once. This sample is drawn from a study of T cell repertoires in cytomegalovirus infection. Deletions cut 3 bases from V and 6 bases from J, with 9 bases between. Per germline, CDR1 MGHRA and CDR2 YSYEKL. The CDR3 spans 13 residues. The sequenced sample was cultured CD8+ T cells from PBMCs, obtained from culture after CMV antigen stimulation. The gene calls are TRBV4-1 and TRBJ1-5; D unresolved. The receptor comes from a human donor in good health (CMV status not recorded). Some clones in this sample may be carry-over from other donors' samples. CDR3 nucleotide sequence: TGCGCCAGCAGCCAGGAGACTGGTCAGCCCCAGCATTTT. Encoded protein: CASSQETGQPQHF.